The rows below give T cell receptor beta chains drawn from one sample of a study of blood T cell repertoires in COVID-19. Clones were sequenced by immunoSEQ multiplex PCR, and TCRdb holds only the in-frame ones, with some missing. Of 350,000 or so clones in the sample, 88% were seen once. Specimen: PBMCs or T cells enriched from blood (not recorded which). Receptor source: a woman aged 25 to 39 who had been exposed to COVID-19. Both conserved end residues are part of each CDR3. Fields, in order: CDR3 protein, CDR3 DNA, CDR3 length, D gene, V gene, J gene, clone size. A D gene is named only where the DNA matches it firmly. Size values are once, few and many counts, or a class for expanded clones, and some rows have none.

CDR3 protein: CASSQRGPGLAGLGPYEQYF; CDR3 DNA: TGTGCCAGTAGTCAACGGGGACCCGGACTAGCGGGTTTGGGTCCCTACGAGCAGTACTTC; CDR3 length: 20; D gene: TRBD2; V gene: TRBV19; J gene: TRBJ2-7; clone size: few
CDR3 protein: CASSSDRGEQYF; CDR3 DNA: TGCGCCAGCAGCTCCGACAGGGGGGAGCAGTACTTC; CDR3 length: 12; D gene: TRBD1; V gene: TRBV5-1; J gene: TRBJ2-7; clone size: .
CDR3 protein: CASSWDYRYEQYF; CDR3 DNA: TGTGCCAGCAGTTGGGACTACCGTTACGAGCAGTACTTC; CDR3 length: 13; D gene: TRBD2; V gene: TRBV27; J gene: TRBJ2-7; clone size: once
CDR3 protein: CASSIDGQRTRAEQYF; CDR3 DNA: TGTGCCAGTAGTATTGACGGGCAACGGACTAGAGCCGAGCAGTACTTC; CDR3 length: 16; D gene: TRBD2; V gene: TRBV19; J gene: TRBJ2-7; clone size: .
CDR3 protein: CASSSQAGVPDTQYF; CDR3 DNA: TGTGCCAGCAGCTCGCAAGCGGGAGTACCAGATACGCAGTATTTT; CDR3 length: 15; D gene: TRBD2; V gene: TRBV7-6; J gene: TRBJ2-3; clone size: .
CDR3 protein: CASSSLAVEQFF; CDR3 DNA: TGTGCCAGCAGTTCATTAGCTGTTGAGCAGTTCTTC; CDR3 length: 12; D gene: .; V gene: TRBV12-3/TRBV12-4; J gene: TRBJ2-1; clone size: few
CDR3 protein: CASSLQSGLGDEQYF; CDR3 DNA: TGTGCCAGCAGTTTACAGTCGGGACTAGGGGACGAGCAGTACTTC; CDR3 length: 15; D gene: TRBD2; V gene: TRBV28; J gene: TRBJ2-7; clone size: .
CDR3 protein: CASSGPTGSYGYTF; CDR3 DNA: TGTGCCAGCAGCGGACCGACAGGGAGTTATGGCTACACCTTC; CDR3 length: 14; D gene: TRBD1; V gene: TRBV9; J gene: TRBJ1-2; clone size: .
CDR3 protein: CASSPWGAGAGADTQYF; CDR3 DNA: TGTGCCAGCAGCCCTTGGGGCGCGGGAGCGGGTGCAGATACGCAGTATTTT; CDR3 length: 17; D gene: TRBD2; V gene: TRBV7-2; J gene: TRBJ2-3; clone size: .
CDR3 protein: CSVTRTGMNTEAFF; CDR3 DNA: TGCAGCGTTACCAGGACAGGTATGAACACTGAAGCTTTCTTT; CDR3 length: 14; D gene: TRBD1; V gene: TRBV29-1; J gene: TRBJ1-1; clone size: .
CDR3 protein: CATSTIAGVWGTGELFF; CDR3 DNA: TGTGCCACCAGCACAATAGCGGGAGTATGGGGCACCGGGGAGCTGTTTTTT; CDR3 length: 17; D gene: TRBD2; V gene: TRBV24-1; J gene: TRBJ2-2; clone size: .
CDR3 protein: CASSSDSQPYEQYF; CDR3 DNA: TGTGCCAGCAGCTCGGACAGCCAGCCCTACGAGCAGTACTTC; CDR3 length: 14; D gene: .; V gene: TRBV7-9; J gene: TRBJ2-7; clone size: .
CDR3 protein: CASSQAIGGNTIYF; CDR3 DNA: TGTGCCAGCAGCCAAGCTATCGGGGGAAACACCATATATTTT; CDR3 length: 14; D gene: .; V gene: TRBV3-1/TRBV3-2; J gene: TRBJ1-3; clone size: .
CDR3 protein: CASTSNTEAFF; CDR3 DNA: TGTGCCAGTACCTCGAACACTGAAGCTTTCTTT; CDR3 length: 11; D gene: .; V gene: TRBV19; J gene: TRBJ1-1; clone size: .
CDR3 protein: CASSQAKLGIATNEKLFF; CDR3 DNA: TGCGCCAGCAGCCAAGCCAAACTCGGTATAGCAACTAATGAAAAACTGTTTTTT; CDR3 length: 18; D gene: .; V gene: TRBV4-1; J gene: TRBJ1-4; clone size: .
CDR3 protein: CASSSDGGGSGYF; CDR3 DNA: TGTGCCAGCAGCTCTGATGGCGGCGGGTCCGGTTACTTC; CDR3 length: 13; D gene: .; V gene: TRBV5-6; J gene: TRBJ2-4; clone size: .
CDR3 protein: CASSIGQGSPYEQYF; CDR3 DNA: TGTGCCAGTAGTATAGGGCAGGGATCGCCCTACGAGCAGTACTTC; CDR3 length: 15; D gene: .; V gene: TRBV19; J gene: TRBJ2-7; clone size: .
CDR3 protein: CASRPEPGTSGSGTYEQYF; CDR3 DNA: TGTGCCAGCAGACCCGAACCAGGGACTAGCGGGAGTGGAACCTACGAGCAGTACTTC; CDR3 length: 19; D gene: TRBD2; V gene: TRBV7-8; J gene: TRBJ2-7; clone size: .
CDR3 protein: CASSYSGQRTGELFF; CDR3 DNA: TGTGCCAGCAGTTACTCGGGGCAACGCACCGGGGAGCTGTTTTTT; CDR3 length: 15; D gene: .; V gene: TRBV6-5; J gene: TRBJ2-2; clone size: .
CDR3 protein: CATQQGQGQPQHF; CDR3 DNA: TGTGCCACCCAGCAGGGGCAGGGACAGCCCCAGCATTTT; CDR3 length: 13; D gene: .; V gene: TRBV28; J gene: TRBJ1-5; clone size: few
CDR3 protein: CASDGTSDTDTQYF; CDR3 DNA: TGTGCTAGTGATGGGACTAGCGACACAGATACGCAGTATTTT; CDR3 length: 14; D gene: TRBD2; V gene: TRBV12-5; J gene: TRBJ2-3; clone size: .
CDR3 protein: CASSIVQGESQPQHF; CDR3 DNA: TGTGCCAGTAGTATAGTACAGGGTGAGTCTCAGCCCCAGCATTTT; CDR3 length: 15; D gene: .; V gene: TRBV19; J gene: TRBJ1-5; clone size: few
CDR3 protein: CASSQLASGRPTYNEQFF; CDR3 DNA: TGTGCCAGCAGCCAATTGGCTAGCGGGAGGCCAACCTACAATGAGCAGTTCTTC; CDR3 length: 18; D gene: TRBD2; V gene: TRBV3-1/TRBV3-2; J gene: TRBJ2-1; clone size: .
CDR3 protein: CASSVGGRADEQFF; CDR3 DNA: TGTGCCAGCAGCGTAGGAGGCAGGGCAGATGAGCAGTTCTTC; CDR3 length: 14; D gene: .; V gene: TRBV9; J gene: TRBJ2-1; clone size: .
CDR3 protein: CASSSRAGLAENNEQFF; CDR3 DNA: TGTGCCAGCAGTTCACGCGCCGGACTAGCGGAAAACAATGAGCAGTTCTTC; CDR3 length: 17; D gene: TRBD2; V gene: TRBV25-1; J gene: TRBJ2-1; clone size: .
CDR3 protein: CASTTNQGHRGTIYF; CDR3 DNA: TGTGCCAGCACCACCAACCAGGGGCACCGAGGCACCATATATTTT; CDR3 length: 15; D gene: .; V gene: TRBV3-1/TRBV3-2; J gene: TRBJ1-3; clone size: few
CDR3 protein: CASSLEAGCYF; CDR3 DNA: TGTGCCAGCAGCTTAGAGGCAGGGTGTTACTTC; CDR3 length: 11; D gene: .; V gene: TRBV7-9; J gene: TRBJ2-7; clone size: .
CDR3 protein: CASSLGGTDTQYF; CDR3 DNA: TGTGCCAGCAGCTTAGGCGGTACAGATACGCAGTATTTT; CDR3 length: 13; D gene: .; V gene: TRBV7-8; J gene: TRBJ2-3; clone size: .
CDR3 protein: CASSPREGQDTQYF; CDR3 DNA: TGTGCCAGCAGCCCCCGGGAGGGCCAAGATACGCAGTATTTT; CDR3 length: 14; D gene: TRBD2; V gene: TRBV13; J gene: TRBJ2-3; clone size: .
CDR3 protein: CASGTGNYGYTF; CDR3 DNA: TGTGCCAGCGGCACGGGAAACTATGGCTACACCTTC; CDR3 length: 12; D gene: .; V gene: TRBV7-9; J gene: TRBJ1-2; clone size: .
CDR3 protein: CASSSNRVGSPLHF; CDR3 DNA: TGTGCCAGCAGTTCTAACAGGGTTGGTTCACCCCTCCACTTT; CDR3 length: 14; D gene: .; V gene: TRBV2; J gene: TRBJ1-6; clone size: .
CDR3 protein: CASRGGQNSGNTIYF; CDR3 DNA: TGTGCCAGTCGAGGGGGACAGAACTCTGGAAACACCATATATTTT; CDR3 length: 15; D gene: TRBD1; V gene: TRBV5-5; J gene: TRBJ1-3; clone size: .
CDR3 protein: CASNGQQGNQPQHF; CDR3 DNA: TGTGCCAGCAATGGCCAGCAGGGCAATCAGCCCCAGCATTTT; CDR3 length: 14; D gene: .; V gene: TRBV28; J gene: TRBJ1-5; clone size: .
CDR3 protein: CASSPGDRGPTGELFF; CDR3 DNA: TGTGCCAGCAGCCCCGGGGACAGGGGGCCCACCGGGGAGCTGTTTTTT; CDR3 length: 16; D gene: TRBD1; V gene: TRBV7-9; J gene: TRBJ2-2; clone size: once
CDR3 protein: CASSLGAGAGHEQYF; CDR3 DNA: TGTGCCAGCAGCCTCGGGGCGGGAGCTGGCCACGAGCAGTACTTC; CDR3 length: 15; D gene: TRBD2; V gene: TRBV27; J gene: TRBJ2-7; clone size: few
CDR3 protein: CASSPTGSNTGELFF; CDR3 DNA: TGCGCCAGCAGCCCGACAGGCTCGAACACCGGGGAGCTGTTTTTT; CDR3 length: 15; D gene: .; V gene: TRBV5-1; J gene: TRBJ2-2; clone size: .
CDR3 protein: CASSPGVVDYEQYF; CDR3 DNA: TGTGCCAGCTCCCCTGGAGTCGTGGACTACGAGCAGTACTTC; CDR3 length: 14; D gene: .; V gene: TRBV18; J gene: TRBJ2-7; clone size: .
CDR3 protein: CASSLSRSSYEQYF; CDR3 DNA: TGTGCCAGCAGTTTGAGCAGGTCCTCCTACGAGCAGTACTTC; CDR3 length: 14; D gene: .; V gene: TRBV28; J gene: TRBJ2-7; clone size: .
CDR3 protein: CASSLATGQEQYF; CDR3 DNA: TGTGCCAGCAGCCTCGCGACAGGGCAAGAGCAGTACTTC; CDR3 length: 13; D gene: TRBD1; V gene: TRBV9; J gene: TRBJ2-7; clone size: .
CDR3 protein: CASSEGLAGGPGGELFF; CDR3 DNA: TGTGCCAGCAGCGAAGGACTAGCGGGAGGGCCTGGCGGGGAGCTGTTTTTT; CDR3 length: 17; D gene: TRBD2; V gene: TRBV9; J gene: TRBJ2-2; clone size: .
CDR3 protein: CASSRSRGPGGYTF; CDR3 DNA: TGTGCCAGCAGTCGCTCCAGGGGTCCGGGAGGCTACACCTTC; CDR3 length: 14; D gene: .; V gene: TRBV6-5; J gene: TRBJ1-2; clone size: .
CDR3 protein: CASSRQGEDEQFF; CDR3 DNA: TGCGCCAGCAGCAGACAGGGAGAAGATGAGCAGTTCTTC; CDR3 length: 13; D gene: TRBD1; V gene: TRBV5-1; J gene: TRBJ2-1; clone size: .
CDR3 protein: CASSYVGDYGYTF; CDR3 DNA: TGTGCCAGCAGTTACGTAGGGGACTATGGCTACACCTTC; CDR3 length: 13; D gene: .; V gene: TRBV6-2/TRBV6-3; J gene: TRBJ1-2; clone size: .
CDR3 protein: CASSLDPGGAYNSPLHF; CDR3 DNA: TGCGCCAGCAGCTTGGATCCAGGGGGCGCGTATAATTCACCCCTCCACTTT; CDR3 length: 17; D gene: TRBD1; V gene: TRBV5-1; J gene: TRBJ1-6; clone size: .